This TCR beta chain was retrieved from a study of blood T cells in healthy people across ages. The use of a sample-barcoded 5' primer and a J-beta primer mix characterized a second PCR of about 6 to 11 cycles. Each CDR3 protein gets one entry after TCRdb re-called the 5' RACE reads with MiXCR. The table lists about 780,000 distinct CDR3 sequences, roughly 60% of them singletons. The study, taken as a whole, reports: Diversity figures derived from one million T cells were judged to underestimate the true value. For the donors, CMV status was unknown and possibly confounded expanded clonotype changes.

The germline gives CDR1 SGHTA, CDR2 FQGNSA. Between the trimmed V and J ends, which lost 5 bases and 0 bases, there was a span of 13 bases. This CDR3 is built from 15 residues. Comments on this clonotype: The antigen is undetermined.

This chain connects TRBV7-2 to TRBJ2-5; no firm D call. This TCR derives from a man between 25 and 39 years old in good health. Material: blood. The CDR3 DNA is TGTGCCAGCAGCCCCGGCTGGCAGTACCAAGAGACCCAGTACTTC. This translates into CASSPGWQYQETQYF. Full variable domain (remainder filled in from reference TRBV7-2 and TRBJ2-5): GAGVSQSPSNKVTEKGKDVELRCDPISGHTALYWYRQSLGQGLEFLIYFQGNSAPDKSGLPSDRFSAERTGGSVSTLTIQRTQQEDSAVYLCASSPGWQYQETQYFGPGTRLLVL.